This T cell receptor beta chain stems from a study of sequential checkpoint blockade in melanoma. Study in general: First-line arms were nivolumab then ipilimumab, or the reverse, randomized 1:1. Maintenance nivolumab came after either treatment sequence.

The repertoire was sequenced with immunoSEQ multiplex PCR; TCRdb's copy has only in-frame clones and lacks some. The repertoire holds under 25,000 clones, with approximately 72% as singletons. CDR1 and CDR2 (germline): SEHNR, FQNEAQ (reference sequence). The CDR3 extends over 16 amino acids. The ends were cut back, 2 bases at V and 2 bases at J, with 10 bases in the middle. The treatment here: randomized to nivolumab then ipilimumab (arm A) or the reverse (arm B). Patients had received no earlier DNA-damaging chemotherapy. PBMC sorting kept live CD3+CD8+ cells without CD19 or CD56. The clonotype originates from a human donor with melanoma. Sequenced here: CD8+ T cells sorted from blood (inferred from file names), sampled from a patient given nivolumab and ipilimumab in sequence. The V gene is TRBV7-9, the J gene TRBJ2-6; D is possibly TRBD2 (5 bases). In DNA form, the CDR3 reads TGTGCCAGCAGCTTAACTCCGGAGGCTGGGGCCAACGTCCTGACTTTC. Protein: CASSLTPEAGANVLTF.